Following are 29 T cell receptor beta chains from one sample sequenced in a study of blood T cell repertoires in COVID-19. The assay was immunoSEQ multiplex PCR, and TCRdb's table has in-frame clones only and misses some. This sample carries about 670,000 clones, about 90% of them seen once, and the ten largest clones take about 0.24%. The sample consisted of peripheral blood. The source of these receptors is a woman aged 18-35 years with acute or convalescent COVID-19.

This clone was observed once. This chain joins TRBV3-1 (or the pseudogene TRBV3-2) and TRBJ2-7, with 8 bases fitting TRBD2. V shed 4 bases and J 4 bases; nucleotides not matched to a gene: 12. The CDR3 extends over 16 amino acids. Germline CDR1 LGHDT, CDR2 YNNKEL (reference sequence). DNA for the CDR3: TGTGCCAGCAGCCTCCTCGACGGGGGGGGGCCTTACGAGCAGTACTTC. This sequence encodes CASSLLDGGGPYEQYF.

J is TRBJ1-1 and V is TRBV7-9, with TRBD1 as a possible D gene (6 bases). The CDR3 sequence is 14 residues long. Trimming took off 3 bases at V and 3 bases at J, with 11 bases between the two ends. Germline values: CDR1 SEHNR, CDR2 FQNEAQ (reference sequence). The CDR3 sequence is CASSFQGFDTEAFF. Here the CDR3 DNA reads TGTGCCAGCAGCTTTCAGGGGTTCGACACTGAAGCTTTCTTT. Drawing the rest from reference TRBV7-9 and TRBJ1-1, the complete variable domain is DTGVSQNPRHKITKRGQNVTFRCDPISEHNRLYWYRQTLGQGPEFLTYFQNEAQLEKSRLLSDRFSAERPKGSFSTLEIQRTEQGDSAMYLCASSFQGFDTEAFFGQGTRLTVV.

Only a few counts were recorded for this clone. The chain recombines TRBV19 with TRBJ1-5; tentatively, D is TRBD1 (6 bases). CDR3 length equals 17 residues. V was clipped by 1 base and J by 6 bases, with 19 bases between them. The germline V gene has CDR1 LNHDA and CDR2 SQIVND (reference sequence). The CDR3 spells CASSIGGAGVFSQPQHF. For the CDR3, the DNA is TGTGCCAGTAGTATAGGAGGGGCAGGGGTTTTCAGTCAGCCCCAGCATTTT. Full variable domain (remainder filled in from reference TRBV19 and TRBJ1-5): DGGITQSPKYLFRKEGQNVTLSCEQNLNHDAMYWYRQDPGQGLRLIYYSQIVNDFQKGDIAEGYSVSREKKESFPLTVTSAQKNPTAFYLCASSIGGAGVFSQPQHFGDGTRLSIL.

V usage is TRBV24-1 and J usage is TRBJ1-1; D unclear. Trimming took off 3 bases at V and 6 bases at J, with 10 bases between the two ends. CDR1 is KGHDR and CDR2 is SFDVKD in the germline V gene. This CDR3 is 13 amino acids long. In nucleotides, the CDR3 is TGTGCCACCAGTGATACTACGACCTCTGAAGCTTTCTTT. Translating gives CATSDTTTSEAFF.

V and J are TRBV7-2 and TRBJ2-3; D is uncertain. This CDR3 spans 14 amino acids. Between the trimmed V and J ends, which lost 2 bases and 4 bases, there was a span of 10 bases. In germline, CDR1 is SGHTA, CDR2 FQGNSA. In nucleotides, the CDR3 is TGTGCCAGCAGCTTACCGGGTGGTTCAGATACGCAGTATTTT. It specifies CASSLPGGSDTQYF.

The chain employs TRBV5-5 and TRBJ2-5; 9 positions match TRBD1. This CDR3 has 17 residues. Germline CDR1 reads SGHKS; CDR2 reads YYEKEE (reference sequence). Trimming took 3 bases from V and 5 from J; bases not matched to a gene: 14. The CDR3: CASSSQPGTGRGETQYF. CDR3 coding DNA: TGTGCCAGCAGCTCCCAGCCCGGGACAGGGAGAGGGGAGACCCAGTACTTC.

The rearrangement links TRBV10-3 to TRBJ1-4; D is unresolved. Trimming took off 9 bases at V and 11 bases at J, with 19 bases between the two ends. Germline V gene sequence: CDR1 ENHRY, CDR2 SYGVKD. The CDR3 contains 13 residues. CDR3 bases: TGTGCCATGAACCGGGAAGTGGGAGGGAAACTGTTTTTT. Amino acid sequence: CAMNREVGGKLFF.

This clone was seen only a few times. The rearrangement joins TRBV24-1 to TRBJ1-5; D is uncertain. Germline V lookup: CDR1 KGHDR, CDR2 SFDVKD. Trimming stripped 7 bases from V and 0 bases from J, with 6 bases between. CDR3 length: 13 residues. The chain's CDR3 is CATSQASNQPQHF. The CDR3 bases are TGTGCCACCAGCCAAGCTAGCAATCAGCCCCAGCATTTT.

V usage is TRBV5-4 and J usage is TRBJ1-1, with D perhaps TRBD1 (5 bases). The CDR3 has 16 residues. Germline V gene data show CDR1 as SGHNT and CDR2 as YYREEE (reference sequence). The V end lost 0 bases, the J end lost 0 bases, and 12 bases lay between the germline ends. CDR3 nucleotides: TGTGCCAGCAGCTTGGGAGGGGAGGAGTTGAACACTGAAGCTTTCTTT. This gives the protein CASSLGGEELNTEAFF.

The chain is built from TRBV28 and TRBJ1-4; 10 bases fit TRBD1. J lost 7 bases, V lost 6 bases, and 11 bases had no gene match. The CDR3 is 16 residues long. Germline V lookup: CDR1 MDHEN, CDR2 SYDVKM. CDR3 in amino acids: CASRPTPGTGVEKLFF. CDR3 sequence (DNA): TGTGCCAGCAGACCGACCCCCGGGACAGGGGTTGAAAAACTGTTTTTT.

The chain's CDR3 is CASSVQGGNTEAFF. In DNA form, the CDR3 reads TGTGCCAGCAGCGTACAGGGGGGGAACACTGAAGCTTTCTTT. The rearrangement joins TRBV28 to TRBJ1-1, with 8 bases aligning to TRBD1. V was clipped by 6 bases and J by 1 base; unmatched bases: 4. CDR1 is MDHEN and CDR2 is SYDVKM in the germline V gene. The CDR3 consists of 14 residues.

Here the CDR3 reads CASSYGRGSHYNEQFF. In DNA, the CDR3 is TGTGCCAGCAGTTACGGCAGGGGCTCTCACTACAATGAGCAGTTCTTC. J is TRBJ2-1 and V is TRBV6-5; maybe TRBD1 (6 bases). The V end was cut by 2 bases, the J end by 3 bases, with 14 bases between. Germline CDR1 MNHEY, CDR2 SVGAGI. CDR3 size: 16 residues.

The rearrangement joins TRBV19 to TRBJ2-5; D may be TRBD2 (6 bases). The CDR3 has 14 residues. CDR1 is LNHDA and CDR2 is SQIVND in the germline V gene (reference sequence). Trimming pared 3 bases from V and 5 bases from J, leaving 13 bases between. CDR3 nucleotides: TGTGCCAGTAGTATCCGCGGGAAAGGGGAGACCCAGTACTTC. It specifies CASSIRGKGETQYF.

The CDR3 sequence is CASTTGDEQYF. The CDR3 nucleotides read TGTGCCAGTACCACAGGGGACGAGCAGTACTTC. V gene TRBV19 combines with J gene TRBJ2-7, with 7 bases lining up with TRBD1. This CDR3 spans 11 amino acids. The V segment lost 7 bases and the J segment 5 bases; nucleotides outside the gene matches: 2. The germline V gene has CDR1 LNHDA and CDR2 SQIVND (reference sequence).

The genes are TRBV9 and TRBJ1-1; D perhaps matches TRBD1 (6 bases). CDR1 and CDR2 (germline): SGDLS, YYNGEE. Trimming removed 0 bases at V and 7 bases at J, with 10 bases between. This CDR3 comprises 13 residues. This CDR3 is CASSVGVTGEAFF. The CDR3, as DNA: TGTGCCAGCAGCGTAGGGGTGACAGGTGAAGCTTTCTTT.

This chain connects TRBV2 to TRBJ2-7; possibly TRBD1 for D (5 bases). V lost 2 bases and J 4 bases, leaving 15 bases between the germline ends. The CDR3 has 15 amino acids. Germline V CDR1 and CDR2: SNHLY, FYNNEI. The CDR3 loop is CASSEWGRVAYEQYF. CDR3 DNA: TGTGCCAGCAGTGAATGGGGCAGGGTTGCTTACGAGCAGTACTTC.

The chain couples TRBV5-6 to TRBJ1-2; 8 bases map to TRBD1. V was pared by 4 bases and J by 3 bases, with 5 bases of the junction left unmatched. The germline V gene has CDR1 SGHDT and CDR2 YYEEEE. This CDR3 spans 14 amino acids. CDR3 bases: TGTGCCAGCAGCCCGGGACAGGTTGACTATGGCTACACCTTC. Protein sequence: CASSPGQVDYGYTF.

The V and J genes are TRBV4-2 and TRBJ1-4; 8 nucleotides agree with TRBD1. The CDR3 totals 16 residues. Germline CDR1 is LGHNA and CDR2 is YNFKEQ. The trim removed 0 bases at V and 6 bases at J, leaving 6 bases unmatched. CDR3 residues: CASSQERTGRYEKLFF. The CDR3 nucleotides read TGTGCCAGCAGCCAAGAGCGGACAGGGAGGTATGAAAAACTGTTTTTT.

The chain combines TRBV5-6 with TRBJ2-7; 7 bases line up with TRBD1. The V and J ends lost 5 bases and 4 bases, in that order; junction bases with no gene match: 3. Germline-derived CDR1 and CDR2 are SGHDT and YYEEEE. The CDR3 is 12 amino acids. The CDR3 loop reads CASRRDSYEQYF. DNA of the CDR3: TGTGCCAGCAGACGGGACAGTTACGAGCAGTACTTC. Drawing the rest from reference TRBV5-6 and TRBJ2-7, the complete variable domain is DAGVTQSPTHLIKTRGQQVTLRCSPKSGHDTVSWYQQALGQGPQFIFQYYEEEERQRGNFPDRFSGHQFPNYSSELNVNALLLGDSALYLCASRRDSYEQYFGPGTRLTVT.

The CDR3 nucleotides are TGTGCCAGTAGTCTCGCAGGGGTCGGGGCCAACGTCCTGACTTTC. Translating it yields CASSLAGVGANVLTF. The J gene is TRBJ2-6, the V gene TRBV19, with D perhaps matching TRBD1 (6 bases). Trimming took off 5 bases at V and 4 bases at J, with 12 bases between the two ends. Germline CDR1 LNHDA, CDR2 SQIVND (reference sequence). There are 15 residues in the CDR3.

The chain uses TRBV7-2 and TRBJ1-2, with 8 bases matching TRBD1. CDR3 length: 12 amino acids. V lost 5 bases and J lost 8; bases outside the gene matches: 4. CDR1 is SGHTA, CDR2 FQGNSA, per germline. The CDR3 nucleotides read TGTGCCAGCAGCCAGGGGGCGGGCGGCTACACCTTC. It codes for CASSQGAGGYTF.

The chain uses TRBV5-4 and TRBJ1-1, with D perhaps TRBD1 (5 bases). The germline gives CDR1 SGHNT, CDR2 YYREEE (reference sequence). The CDR3 is made up of 13 amino acids. Trimming left V 4 bases short and J 3 bases short, with 10 bases between. This CDR3 reads CASSRRGDTEAFF. The DNA of the CDR3 is TGTGCCAGCAGCCGGAGGGGAGACACTGAAGCTTTCTTT.

J is TRBJ2-3 and V is TRBV3-1 (or the pseudogene TRBV3-2); maybe TRBD1 (5 bases). V was trimmed by 2 bases and J by 0 bases, leaving 9 bases between them. This CDR3 comprises 15 residues. From germline, CDR1 is LGHDT and CDR2 YNNKEL (reference sequence). The CDR3 region has the DNA TGTGCCAGCAGCCAATACCCAGGGAGCACAGATACGCAGTATTTT. Translating gives CASSQYPGSTDTQYF.

This clone has a single count. The chain has TRBV24-1 and TRBJ1-2; TRBD1 matches at 10 bases. Germline CDR1 KGHDR, CDR2 SFDVKD. The J segment lost 7 bases and the V segment lost 6 bases, leaving 7 bases of the junction unmatched. There are 14 residues in the CDR3. The CDR3 DNA follows: TGTGCCACCAGTTCGACAGGGGGCGCGGCTGGCTACACCTTC. This gives the protein CATSSTGGAAGYTF.

About this clone itself: At the DNA level, this CDR3 is encoded by other sequences in the same sample as well. V and J are TRBV7-2 and TRBJ2-3; 8 nucleotides agree with TRBD2. V shed 5 bases and J 5 bases; nucleotides not matched to a gene: 9. There are 15 residues in the CDR3. The germline V gene encodes CDR1 SGHTA and CDR2 FQGNSA. The CDR3 nucleotides are TGTGCCAGCAGCCTCGGGGGGGCCGGAGGAGATACGCAGTATTTT. Amino acids: CASSLGGAGGDTQYF.

The chain joins TRBV12-5 to TRBJ1-2, with D possibly matching TRBD1 (5 bases). Germline values: CDR1 LGHNT, CDR2 FRNRAP. CDR3 length equals 14 residues. V shed 0 bases and J shed 4 bases, with 9 bases lying between them. CDR3 nucleotide sequence: TGTGCTAGTGGTTTGGTACCAGGGCCCTATGGCTACACCTTC. Translated, it gives CASGLVPGPYGYTF.

Turning to this clone: This sample includes further DNA sequences coding for the same CDR3. V usage is TRBV5-1 and J usage is TRBJ1-1; the D gene is possibly TRBD1 (6 bases). The V and J ends lost 3 bases and 3 bases respectively, with 9 bases between them. Germline V gene lookup returns CDR1 SGHRS and CDR2 YFSETQ. CDR3 length: 13 amino acids. The CDR3, as DNA: TGCGCCAGCAGCTCTACAGGGTACACTGAAGCTTTCTTT. Amino acids: CASSSTGYTEAFF.

The rearrangement links TRBV11-2 to TRBJ2-2, with D tentatively TRBD2 (6 bases). The germline V gene has CDR1 SGHAT and CDR2 FQNNGV. The V end was cut by 4 bases, the J end by 2 bases, with 8 bases between. This CDR3 spans 14 amino acids. The CDR3 sequence is CASSWTTNTGELFF. Here the CDR3 DNA reads TGTGCCAGCAGCTGGACTACCAACACCGGGGAGCTGTTTTTT. Filled out from reference TRBV11-2 and TRBJ2-2, the complete variable domain reads EAGVAQSPRYKIIEKRQSVAFWCNPISGHATLYWYQQILGQGPKLLIQFQNNGVVDDSQLPKDRFSAERLKGVDSTLKIQPAKLEDSAVYLCASSWTTNTGELFFGEGSRLTVL.

This chain joins TRBV28 and TRBJ1-1; 9 bases are a match to TRBD1. The CDR3 totals 14 residues. The germline CDR1 and CDR2 sequences are MDHEN and SYDVKM. V trimming: 7 bases; J trimming: 5 bases; junction bases outside the gene matches: 8. This CDR3 is CASTPGTGRTEAFF. CDR3 bases: TGTGCCAGCACCCCCGGGACAGGGCGTACTGAAGCTTTCTTT.